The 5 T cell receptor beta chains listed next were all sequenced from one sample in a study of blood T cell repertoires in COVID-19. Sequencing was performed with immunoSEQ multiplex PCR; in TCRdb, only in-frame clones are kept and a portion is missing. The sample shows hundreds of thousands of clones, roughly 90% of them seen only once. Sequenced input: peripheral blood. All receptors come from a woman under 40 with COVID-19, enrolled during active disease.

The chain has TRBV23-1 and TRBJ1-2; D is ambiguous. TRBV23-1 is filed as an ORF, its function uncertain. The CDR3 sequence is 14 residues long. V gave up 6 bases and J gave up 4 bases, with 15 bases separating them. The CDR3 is CASRPCRAGYGYTF. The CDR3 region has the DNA TGCGCCAGCAGACCTTGCCGAGCGGGCTATGGCTACACCTTC.

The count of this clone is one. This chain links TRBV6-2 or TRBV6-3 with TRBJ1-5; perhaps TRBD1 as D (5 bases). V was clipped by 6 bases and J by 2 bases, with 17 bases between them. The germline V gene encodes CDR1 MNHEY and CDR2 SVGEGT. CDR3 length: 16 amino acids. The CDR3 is CASSPLFRGGNQPQHF. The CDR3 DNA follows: TGTGCCAGCAGCCCACTCTTTCGGGGGGGCAATCAGCCCCAGCATTTT.

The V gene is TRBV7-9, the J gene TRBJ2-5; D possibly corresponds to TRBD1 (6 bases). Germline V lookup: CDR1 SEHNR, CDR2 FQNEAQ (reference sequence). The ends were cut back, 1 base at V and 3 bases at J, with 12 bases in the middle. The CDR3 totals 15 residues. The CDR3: CASSLDRDGEETQYF. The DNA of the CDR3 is TGTGCCAGCAGCTTAGACAGGGACGGCGAAGAGACCCAGTACTTC.

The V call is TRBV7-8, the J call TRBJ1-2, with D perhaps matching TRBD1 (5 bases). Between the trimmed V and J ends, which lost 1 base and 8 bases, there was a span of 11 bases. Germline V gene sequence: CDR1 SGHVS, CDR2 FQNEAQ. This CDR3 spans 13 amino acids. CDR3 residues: CASSLGWQGGYTF. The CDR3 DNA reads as TGTGCCAGCAGCTTAGGTTGGCAGGGAGGCTACACCTTC.

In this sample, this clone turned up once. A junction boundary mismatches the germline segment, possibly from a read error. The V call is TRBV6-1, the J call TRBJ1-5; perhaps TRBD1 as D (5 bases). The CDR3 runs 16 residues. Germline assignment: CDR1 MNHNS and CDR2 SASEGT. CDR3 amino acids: CASSEGDAGYSVRQHF. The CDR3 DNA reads TGTGCCAGCAGCGAAGGCGATGCAGGGTATAGTGTTCGCCAGCATTTT.